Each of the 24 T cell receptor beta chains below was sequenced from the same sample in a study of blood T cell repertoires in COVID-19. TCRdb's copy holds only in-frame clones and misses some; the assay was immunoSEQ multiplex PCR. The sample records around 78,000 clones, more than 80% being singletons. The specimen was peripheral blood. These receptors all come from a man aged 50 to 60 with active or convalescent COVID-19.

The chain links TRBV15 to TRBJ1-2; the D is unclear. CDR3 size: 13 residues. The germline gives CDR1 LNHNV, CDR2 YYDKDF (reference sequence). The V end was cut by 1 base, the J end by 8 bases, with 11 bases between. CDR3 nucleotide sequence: TGTGCCACCAGCAGAGTTTATATAGCGGGCTACACCTTC. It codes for CATSRVYIAGYTF.

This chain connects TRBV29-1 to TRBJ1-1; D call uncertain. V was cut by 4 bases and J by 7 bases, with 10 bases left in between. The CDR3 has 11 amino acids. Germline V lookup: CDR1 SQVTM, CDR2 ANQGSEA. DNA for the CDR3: TGCAGCGTTGGCGGGTCGTTTGAAGCTTTCTTT. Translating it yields CSVGGSFEAFF.

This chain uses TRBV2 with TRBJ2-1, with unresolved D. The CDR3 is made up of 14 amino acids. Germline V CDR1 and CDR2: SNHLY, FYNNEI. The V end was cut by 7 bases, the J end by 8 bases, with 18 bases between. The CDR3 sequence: CASTAIGGDYEQFF. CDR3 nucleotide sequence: TGTGCCAGCACGGCGATCGGCGGAGACTATGAGCAGTTCTTC.

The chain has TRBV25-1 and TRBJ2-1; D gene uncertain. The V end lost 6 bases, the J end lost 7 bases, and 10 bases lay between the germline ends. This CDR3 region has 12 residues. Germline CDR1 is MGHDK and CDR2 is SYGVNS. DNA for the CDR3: TGTGCCAGCAGCGTTACAGCTAATGAGCAGTTCTTC. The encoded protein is CASSVTANEQFF. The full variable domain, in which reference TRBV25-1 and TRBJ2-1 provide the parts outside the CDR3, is EADIYQTPRYLVIGTGKKITLECSQTMGHDKMYWYQQDPGMELHLIHYSYGVNSTEKGDLSSESTVSRIRTEHFPLTLESARPSHTSQYLCASSVTANEQFFGPGTRLTVL.

The CDR3 DNA sequence: TGTGCCAGCAGCTGGACAGGGGCGAACACTGAAGCTTTCTTT. This encodes CASSWTGANTEAFF. The rearrangement joins TRBV5-5 to TRBJ1-1, with TRBD1 matching 9 bases. Germline-derived CDR1 and CDR2 are SGHKS and YYEKEE (reference sequence). The CDR3 has 14 amino acids. With 3 bases clipped from V and 1 base from J, the junction kept 1 base outside the gene matches.

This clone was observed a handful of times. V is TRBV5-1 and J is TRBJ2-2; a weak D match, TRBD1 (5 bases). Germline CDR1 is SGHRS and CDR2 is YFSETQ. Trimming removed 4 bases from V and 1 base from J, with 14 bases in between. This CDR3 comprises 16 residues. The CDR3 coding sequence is TGCGCCAGCAGCAATAGACCCGGACAGAACACCGGGGAGCTGTTTTTT. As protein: CASSNRPGQNTGELFF. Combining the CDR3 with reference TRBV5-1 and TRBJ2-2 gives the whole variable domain KAGVTQTPRYLIKTRGQQVTLSCSPISGHRSVSWYQQTPGQGLQFLFEYFSETQRNKGNFPGRFSGRQFSNSRSEMNVSTLELGDSALYLCASSNRPGQNTGELFFGEGSRLTVL.

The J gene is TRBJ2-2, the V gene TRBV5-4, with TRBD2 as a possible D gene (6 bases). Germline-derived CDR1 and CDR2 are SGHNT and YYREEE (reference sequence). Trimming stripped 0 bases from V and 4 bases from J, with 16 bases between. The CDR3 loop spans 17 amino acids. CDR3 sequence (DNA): TGTGCCAGCAGCTTGGGGGCTAAGGTCGGGGGCACCGGGGAGCTGTTTTTT. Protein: CASSLGAKVGGTGELFF.

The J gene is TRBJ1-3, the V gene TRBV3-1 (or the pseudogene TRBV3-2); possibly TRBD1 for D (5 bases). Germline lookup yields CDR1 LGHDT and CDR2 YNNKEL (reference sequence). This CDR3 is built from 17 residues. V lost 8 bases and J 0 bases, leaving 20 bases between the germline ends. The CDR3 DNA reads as TGTGCCAGCCCAACGGGGGGAAAGGGGATCTCTGGAAACACCATATATTTT. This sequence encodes CASPTGGKGISGNTIYF.

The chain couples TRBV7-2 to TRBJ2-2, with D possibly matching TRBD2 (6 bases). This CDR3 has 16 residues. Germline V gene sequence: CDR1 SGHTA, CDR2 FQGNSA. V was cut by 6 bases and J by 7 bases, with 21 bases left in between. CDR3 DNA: TGTGCCAGCAGTCCAAACGGGCGCGGGGCGGACGGGGAGCTGTTTTTT. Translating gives CASSPNGRGADGELFF.

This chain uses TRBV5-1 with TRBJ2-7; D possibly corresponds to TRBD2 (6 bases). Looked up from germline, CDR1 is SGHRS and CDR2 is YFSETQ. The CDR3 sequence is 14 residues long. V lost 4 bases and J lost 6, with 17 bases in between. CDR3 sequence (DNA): TGCGCCAGCAGCCGTGACGGGGGATCGAGCGAGCAGTACTTC. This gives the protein CASSRDGGSSEQYF.

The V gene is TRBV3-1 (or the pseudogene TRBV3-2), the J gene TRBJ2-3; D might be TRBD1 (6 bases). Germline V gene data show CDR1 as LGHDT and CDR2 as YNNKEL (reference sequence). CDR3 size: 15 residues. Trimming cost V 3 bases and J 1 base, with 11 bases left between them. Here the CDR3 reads CASSHMAGGTDTQYF. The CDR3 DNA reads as TGTGCCAGCAGCCACATGGCAGGGGGCACAGATACGCAGTATTTT.

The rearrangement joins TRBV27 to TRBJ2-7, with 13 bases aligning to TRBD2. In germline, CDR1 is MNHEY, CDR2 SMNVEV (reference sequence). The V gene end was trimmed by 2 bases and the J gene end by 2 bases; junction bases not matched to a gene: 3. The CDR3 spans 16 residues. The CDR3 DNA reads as TGTGCCAGCAGTTTAGTACTAGCGGGAGGGACCTACGAGCAGTACTTC. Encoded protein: CASSLVLAGGTYEQYF.

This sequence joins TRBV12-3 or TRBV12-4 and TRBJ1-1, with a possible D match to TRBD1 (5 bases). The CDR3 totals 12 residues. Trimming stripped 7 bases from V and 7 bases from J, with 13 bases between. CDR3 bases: TGTGCCAGCAAGTTGGGGCCGATTGAAGCTTTCTTT. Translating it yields CASKLGPIEAFF.

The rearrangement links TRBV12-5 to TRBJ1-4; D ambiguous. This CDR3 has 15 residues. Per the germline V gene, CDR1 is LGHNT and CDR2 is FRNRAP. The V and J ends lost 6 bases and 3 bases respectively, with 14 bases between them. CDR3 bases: TGTGCTAGTGGAATTGGGAGTTTGTCTAATGAAAAACTGTTTTTT. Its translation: CASGIGSLSNEKLFF. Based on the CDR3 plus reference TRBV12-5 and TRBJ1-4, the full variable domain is DARVTQTPRHKVTEMGQEVTMRCQPILGHNTVFWYRQTMMQGLELLAYFRNRAPLDDSGMPKDRFSAEMPDATLATLKIQPSEPRDSAVYFCASGIGSLSNEKLFFGSGTQLSVL.

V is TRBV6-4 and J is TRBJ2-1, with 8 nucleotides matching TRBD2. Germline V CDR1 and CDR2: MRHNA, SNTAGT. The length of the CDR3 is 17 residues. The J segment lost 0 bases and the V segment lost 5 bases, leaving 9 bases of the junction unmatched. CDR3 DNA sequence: TGTGCCAGCAGTCTCTATAGCGGGACTGGCTCCTACAATGAGCAGTTCTTC. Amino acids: CASSLYSGTGSYNEQFF.

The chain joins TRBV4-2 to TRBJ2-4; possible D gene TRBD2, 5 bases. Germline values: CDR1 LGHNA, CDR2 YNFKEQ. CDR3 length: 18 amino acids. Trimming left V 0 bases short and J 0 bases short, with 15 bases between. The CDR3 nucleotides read TGTGCCAGCAGCCAAGATCATGCGTGGACTGGAGCCAAAAACATTCAGTACTTC. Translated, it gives CASSQDHAWTGAKNIQYF.

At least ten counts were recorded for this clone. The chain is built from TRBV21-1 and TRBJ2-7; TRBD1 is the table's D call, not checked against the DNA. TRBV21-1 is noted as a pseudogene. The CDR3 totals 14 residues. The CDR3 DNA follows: TGTGCCAGCAGCAAAGCCGCAGGGCCCTACGAGCAGTACTTC. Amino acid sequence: CASSKAAGPYEQYF.

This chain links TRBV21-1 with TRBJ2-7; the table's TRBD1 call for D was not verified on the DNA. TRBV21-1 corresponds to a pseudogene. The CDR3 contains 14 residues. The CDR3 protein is CASKRDREGYEQYF. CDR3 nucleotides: TGTGCCAGCAAGAGGGACAGAGAAGGGTACGAGCAGTACTTC.

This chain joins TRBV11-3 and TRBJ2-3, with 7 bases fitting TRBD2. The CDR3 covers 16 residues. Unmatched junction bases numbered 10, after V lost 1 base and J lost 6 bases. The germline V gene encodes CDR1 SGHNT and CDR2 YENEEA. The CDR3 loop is CASSLVPREGPDTQYF. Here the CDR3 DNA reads TGTGCCAGCAGCTTAGTGCCGAGGGAGGGGCCGGATACGCAGTATTTT. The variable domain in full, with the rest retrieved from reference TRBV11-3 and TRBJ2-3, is EAGVVQSPRYKIIEKKQPVAFWCNPISGHNTLYWYLQNLGQGPELLIRYENEEAVDDSQLPKDRFSAERLKGVDSTLKIQPAELGDSAVYLCASSLVPREGPDTQYFGPGTRLTVL.

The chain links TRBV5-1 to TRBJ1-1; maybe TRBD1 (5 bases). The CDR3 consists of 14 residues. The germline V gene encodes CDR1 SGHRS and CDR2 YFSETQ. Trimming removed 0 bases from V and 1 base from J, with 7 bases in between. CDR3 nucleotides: TGCGCCAGCAGCTTGGGACAGCCGAACACTGAAGCTTTCTTT. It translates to CASSLGQPNTEAFF.

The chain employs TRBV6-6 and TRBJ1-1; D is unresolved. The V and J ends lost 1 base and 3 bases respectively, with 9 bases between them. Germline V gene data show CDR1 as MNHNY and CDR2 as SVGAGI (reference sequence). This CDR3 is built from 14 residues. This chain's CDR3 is CASSYWSVDTEAFF. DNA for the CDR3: TGTGCCAGCAGTTACTGGTCGGTGGACACTGAAGCTTTCTTT.

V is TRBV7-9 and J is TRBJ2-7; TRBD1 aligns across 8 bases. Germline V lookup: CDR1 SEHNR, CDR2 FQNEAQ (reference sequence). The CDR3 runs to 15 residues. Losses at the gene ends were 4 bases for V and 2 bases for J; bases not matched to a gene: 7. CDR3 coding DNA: TGTGCCAGCAGCTACTCGGGGACAGGTACCTACGAGCAGTACTTC. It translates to CASSYSGTGTYEQYF.

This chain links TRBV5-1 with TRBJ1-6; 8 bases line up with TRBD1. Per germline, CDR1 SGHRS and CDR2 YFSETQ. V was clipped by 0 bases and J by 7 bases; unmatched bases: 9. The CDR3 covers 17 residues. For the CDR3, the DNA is TGCGCCAGCAGCTTGGGACAGGGGACGAGCCGGAATTCACCCCTCCACTTT. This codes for CASSLGQGTSRNSPLHF.

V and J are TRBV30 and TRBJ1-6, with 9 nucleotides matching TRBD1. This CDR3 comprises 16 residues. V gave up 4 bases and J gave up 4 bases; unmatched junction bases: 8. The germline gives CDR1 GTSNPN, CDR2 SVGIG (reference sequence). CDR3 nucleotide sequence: TGTGCCTGGACTAAGGGAGGACAGGGGTATAATTCACCCCTCCACTTT. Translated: CAWTKGGQGYNSPLHF.